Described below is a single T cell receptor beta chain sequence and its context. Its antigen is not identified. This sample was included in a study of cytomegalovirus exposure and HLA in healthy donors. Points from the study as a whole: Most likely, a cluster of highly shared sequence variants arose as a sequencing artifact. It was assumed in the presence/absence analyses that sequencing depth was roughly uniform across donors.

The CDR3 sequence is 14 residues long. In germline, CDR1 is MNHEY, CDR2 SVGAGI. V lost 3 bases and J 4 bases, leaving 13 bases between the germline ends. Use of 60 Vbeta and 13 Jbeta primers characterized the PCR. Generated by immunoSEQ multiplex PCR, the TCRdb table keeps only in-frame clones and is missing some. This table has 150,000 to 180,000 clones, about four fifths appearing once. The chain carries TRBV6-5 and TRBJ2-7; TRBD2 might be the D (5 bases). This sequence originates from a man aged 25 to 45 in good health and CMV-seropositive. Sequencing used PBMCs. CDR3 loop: CASSYFSGTYEQYF. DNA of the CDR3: TGTGCCAGCAGTTATTTCAGCGGAACTTACGAGCAGTACTTC.